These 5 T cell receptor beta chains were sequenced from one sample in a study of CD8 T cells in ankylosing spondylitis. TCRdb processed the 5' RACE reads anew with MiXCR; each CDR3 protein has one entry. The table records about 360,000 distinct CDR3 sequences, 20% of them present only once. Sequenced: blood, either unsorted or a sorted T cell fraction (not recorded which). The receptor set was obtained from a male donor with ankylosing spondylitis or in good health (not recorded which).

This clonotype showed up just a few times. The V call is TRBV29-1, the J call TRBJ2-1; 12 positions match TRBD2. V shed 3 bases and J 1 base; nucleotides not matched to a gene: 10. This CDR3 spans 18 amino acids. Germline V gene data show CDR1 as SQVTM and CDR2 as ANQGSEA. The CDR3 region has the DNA TGCAGCGTTGAGGCTAGCGGGGGGGCAAGTGGATCCTACAATGAGCAGTTCTTC. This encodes CSVEASGGASGSYNEQFF.

The CDR3 bases are TGTGCCAGCAGCCCCGGGAGGGGGGCGCTAACAGATACGCAGTATTTT. It specifies CASSPGRGALTDTQYF. J is TRBJ2-3 and V is TRBV11-2; 8 bases agree with TRBD2. Germline lookup yields CDR1 SGHAT and CDR2 FQNNGV. The CDR3 is 16 residues long. The ends lost 5 bases at V and 3 bases at J; junction bases unmatched: 10.

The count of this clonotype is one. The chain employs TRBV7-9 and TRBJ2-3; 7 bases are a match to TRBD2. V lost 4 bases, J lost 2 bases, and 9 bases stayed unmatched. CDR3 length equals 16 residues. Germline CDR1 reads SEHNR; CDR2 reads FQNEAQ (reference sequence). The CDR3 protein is CASSSPSGTFTDTQYF. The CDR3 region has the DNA TGTGCCAGCAGCTCGCCTAGCGGAACTTTCACAGATACGCAGTATTTT.

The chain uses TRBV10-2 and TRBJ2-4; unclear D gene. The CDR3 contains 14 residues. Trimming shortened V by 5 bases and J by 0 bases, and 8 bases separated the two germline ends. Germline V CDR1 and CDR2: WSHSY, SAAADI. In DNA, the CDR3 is TGCGCCAGCAGTAGTAACCTAGCCAAAAACATTCAGTACTTC. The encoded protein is CASSSNLAKNIQYF.

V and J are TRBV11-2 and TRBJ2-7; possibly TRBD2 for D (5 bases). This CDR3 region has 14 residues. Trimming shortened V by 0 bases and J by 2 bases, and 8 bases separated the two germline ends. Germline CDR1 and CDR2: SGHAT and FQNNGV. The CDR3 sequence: CASSLDGIAYEQYF. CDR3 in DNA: TGTGCCAGCAGCTTAGACGGGATAGCCTACGAGCAGTACTTC.